Listed below are T cell receptor beta chains from one sample, sequenced in a study of T cell repertoires in cytomegalovirus infection. Which antigens these TCRs recognize remains unknown. TCRdb used MiXCR to reprocess the reads, holding one entry per CDR3 protein. Among under 350,000 distinct CDR3 sequences, about 20% were seen once, and the ten largest hold about 21%. Sequencing was performed on cultured PBMCs, taken from culture after CMV antigen stimulation. These receptors came from a human donor in good health (CMV status not recorded). Some clones in this sample may be carry-over from other donors' samples. The CDR3 runs from the conserved cysteine through the conserved F or W. A D gene is named only where the DNA matches it firmly. Clone size is not always given. Where it is, it says once, few, many or a class for expanded clones.

v_call: TRBV7-8
d_call: TRBD2
clone_size: NA
j_call: TRBJ2-1
cdr3_nt: TGTGCCAGCAGCTCTAGCGGGAGGGCCTACAATGAGCAGTTCTTC
cdr3_aa: CASSSSGRAYNEQFF

v_call: TRBV11-2
d_call: NA
clone_size: NA
j_call: TRBJ1-1
cdr3_nt: TGTGCCAGCAGCCTAGGTGGTGAGACTGAAGCTTTCTTT
cdr3_aa: CASSLGGETEAFF

v_call: TRBV5-4
d_call: NA
clone_size: few
j_call: TRBJ2-6
cdr3_nt: TGTGCCAGCAGCTTACAGGGAGGGTATGGGGCCAACGTCCTGACTTTC
cdr3_aa: CASSLQGGYGANVLTF

v_call: TRBV7-2
d_call: TRBD2
clone_size: many
j_call: TRBJ2-1
cdr3_nt: TGTGCCAGCAGCCGAGCGGGAGGGTTATACAATGAGCAGTTCTTC
cdr3_aa: CASSRAGGLYNEQFF

v_call: TRBV7-2
d_call: NA
clone_size: NA
j_call: TRBJ2-1
cdr3_nt: TGTGCCGCGAGCTTGCGGGATTTGTATGCCAATGAGCAGTTCTTC
cdr3_aa: CAASLRDLYANEQFF

v_call: TRBV7-6
d_call: NA
clone_size: NA
j_call: TRBJ1-6
cdr3_nt: TGTGCCAGCAGCTTACCGCAGGGAATTCGGTCACCCCTCCACTTT
cdr3_aa: CASSLPQGIRSPLHF

v_call: TRBV12-3/TRBV12-4
d_call: TRBD2
clone_size: NA
j_call: TRBJ2-5
cdr3_nt: TGTGCCAGCCGCGGGGAGGGCGCAGAGACCCAGTACTTC
cdr3_aa: CASRGEGAETQYF

v_call: TRBV20-1
d_call: TRBD2
clone_size: few
j_call: TRBJ2-1
cdr3_nt: TGCAGTGCTATTCTAGCGGGAGTTTCCAATGAGCAGTTCTTC
cdr3_aa: CSAILAGVSNEQFF

v_call: TRBV30
d_call: NA
clone_size: many
j_call: TRBJ2-7
cdr3_nt: TGTGCCTGGAACCGAGGGTACGAGCAGTACTTC
cdr3_aa: CAWNRGYEQYF

v_call: TRBV10-1
d_call: TRBD2
clone_size: NA
j_call: TRBJ2-1
cdr3_nt: TGCGCCAGCAGTGAGAAGCTAGCGGACTACAATGAGCAGTTCTTC
cdr3_aa: CASSEKLADYNEQFF

v_call: TRBV3-1
d_call: NA
clone_size: NA
j_call: TRBJ2-2
cdr3_nt: TGTGCCAGCAGCCAAGGGTCGATATCGCGGAGCGGGGAGCTGTTTTTT
cdr3_aa: CASSQGSISRSGELFF

v_call: TRBV5-4
d_call: TRBD1
clone_size: once
j_call: TRBJ2-5
cdr3_nt: TGTGCCAGCAGCCGCGGGACAGGGGTACAAGAGACCCAGTACTTC
cdr3_aa: CASSRGTGVQETQYF

v_call: TRBV20-1
d_call: NA
clone_size: NA
j_call: TRBJ2-1
cdr3_nt: TGCAGTGCTGGGCGAGGTGGGACACTGGGGAATGAGCAGTTCTTC
cdr3_aa: CSAGRGGTLGNEQFF

v_call: TRBV7-3
d_call: TRBD2
clone_size: many
j_call: TRBJ2-7
cdr3_nt: TGTGCCAGCAGCCTGGGACTAGCGGGAGATAGCGAGCAGTACTTC
cdr3_aa: CASSLGLAGDSEQYF

v_call: TRBV11-2
d_call: NA
clone_size: few
j_call: TRBJ1-2
cdr3_nt: TGTGCCAGCAGCTTAGGCGGGACACGGACTAACTATGGCTACACCTTC
cdr3_aa: CASSLGGTRTNYGYTF

v_call: TRBV7-2
d_call: NA
clone_size: medium-sized
j_call: TRBJ2-1
cdr3_nt: TGTGCCAGCACCCCGGCCTCCTACAATGAGCAGTTCTTC
cdr3_aa: CASTPASYNEQFF

v_call: TRBV7-2
d_call: NA
clone_size: few
j_call: TRBJ1-3
cdr3_nt: TGTGCCAGCAGCCAGGACAGAAACACCATATATTTT
cdr3_aa: CASSQDRNTIYF